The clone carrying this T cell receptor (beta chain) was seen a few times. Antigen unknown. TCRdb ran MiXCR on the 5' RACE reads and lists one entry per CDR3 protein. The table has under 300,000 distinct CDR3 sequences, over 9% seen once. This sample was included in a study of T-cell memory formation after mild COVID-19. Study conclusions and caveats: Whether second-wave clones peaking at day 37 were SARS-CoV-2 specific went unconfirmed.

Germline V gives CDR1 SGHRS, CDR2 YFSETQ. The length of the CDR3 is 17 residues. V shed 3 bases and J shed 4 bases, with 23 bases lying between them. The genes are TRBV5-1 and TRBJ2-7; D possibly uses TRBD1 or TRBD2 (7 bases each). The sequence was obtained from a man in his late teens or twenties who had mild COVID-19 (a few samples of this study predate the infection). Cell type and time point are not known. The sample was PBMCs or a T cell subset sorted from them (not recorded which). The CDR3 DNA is TGCGCCAGCAGCTGGACCGCGCAGGGGGGGGACAATTACGAGCAGTACTTC. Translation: CASSWTAQGGDNYEQYF.